This T cell receptor beta chain was identified during a study of blood T cell repertoires in COVID-19. On the study more broadly: The study drew acute and convalescent COVID-19 samples from the United States, Italy and Spain. T cells, B-cell-depleted T cells, or PBMCs supplied cDNA or gDNA.

Followed longitudinally, the Seattle patients had been enrolled during active infection. Germline CDR1 SEHNR, CDR2 FQNEAQ (reference sequence). The CDR3 spans 17 residues. V lost 0 bases, J lost 0 bases, and 11 bases lay in between. In the study's own analysis: Reference gene primers were amplified, and this amplification served to estimate nucleated cell counts. The table came from immunoSEQ multiplex PCR; TCRdb's copy has only in-frame clones and leaves some out. Clonal size and the V and J genes are those of that table, whereas D and trimming came from the DNA. The table has approximately 100,000 clones, 70% to 90% seen once.

This chain connects TRBV7-9 to TRBJ2-2; tentative D call: TRBD2 (5 bases). This TCR was sampled from a human donor with COVID-19, enrolled during active disease. The donor label of this sample is uncertain. What was sequenced was peripheral blood. CDR3: CASSLASSGANTGELFF. The DNA of the CDR3 is TGTGCCAGCAGCTTAGCAAGCAGCGGAGCGAACACCGGGGAGCTGTTTTTT.